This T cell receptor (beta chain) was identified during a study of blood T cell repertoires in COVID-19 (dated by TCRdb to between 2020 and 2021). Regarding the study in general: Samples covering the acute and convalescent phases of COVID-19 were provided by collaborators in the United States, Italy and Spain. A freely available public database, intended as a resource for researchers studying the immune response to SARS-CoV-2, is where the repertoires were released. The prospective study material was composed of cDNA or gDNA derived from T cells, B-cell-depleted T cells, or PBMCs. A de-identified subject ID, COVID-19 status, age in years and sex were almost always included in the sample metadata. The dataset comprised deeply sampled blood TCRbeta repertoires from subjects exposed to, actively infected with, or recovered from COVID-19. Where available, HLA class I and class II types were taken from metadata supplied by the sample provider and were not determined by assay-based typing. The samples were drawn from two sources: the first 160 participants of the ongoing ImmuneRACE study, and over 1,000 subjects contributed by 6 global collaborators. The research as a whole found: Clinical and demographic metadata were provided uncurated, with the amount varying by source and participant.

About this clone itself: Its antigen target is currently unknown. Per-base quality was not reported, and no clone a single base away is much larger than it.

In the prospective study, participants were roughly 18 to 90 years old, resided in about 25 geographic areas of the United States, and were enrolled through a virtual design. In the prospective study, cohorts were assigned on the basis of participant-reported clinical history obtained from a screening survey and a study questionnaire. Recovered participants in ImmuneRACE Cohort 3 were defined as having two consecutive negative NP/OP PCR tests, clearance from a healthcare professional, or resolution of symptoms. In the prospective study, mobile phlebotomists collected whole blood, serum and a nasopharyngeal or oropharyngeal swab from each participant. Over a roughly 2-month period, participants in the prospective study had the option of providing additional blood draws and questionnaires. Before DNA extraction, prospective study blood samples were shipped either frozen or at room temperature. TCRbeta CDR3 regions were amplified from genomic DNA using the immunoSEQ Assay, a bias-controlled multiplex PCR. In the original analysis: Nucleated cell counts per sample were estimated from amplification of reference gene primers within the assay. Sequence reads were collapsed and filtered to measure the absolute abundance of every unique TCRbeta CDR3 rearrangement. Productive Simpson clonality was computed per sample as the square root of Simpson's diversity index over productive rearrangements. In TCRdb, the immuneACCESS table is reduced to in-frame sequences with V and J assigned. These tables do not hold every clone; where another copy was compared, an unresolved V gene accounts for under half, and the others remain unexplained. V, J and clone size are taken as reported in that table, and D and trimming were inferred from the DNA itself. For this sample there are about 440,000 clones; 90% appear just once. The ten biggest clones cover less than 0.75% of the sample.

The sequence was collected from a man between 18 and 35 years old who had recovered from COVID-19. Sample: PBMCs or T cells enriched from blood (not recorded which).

The nucleotides read TGTGCCAGCAGTTTCCCGACGGAGAGAGGTGGCTACACCTTC. This translates into CASSFPTERGGYTF. The sequence links TRBV28 to TRBJ1-2, with no reliable assignment of the D segment. From cysteine to phenylalanine, the CDR3 is 14 amino acids long. Only the CDR3 region is kept as DNA, spanning 42 bases read in frame from base 1. Cut back by 3 bases and 7 bases, the V and J ends lie 15 bases apart. The germline V gene encodes CDR1 MDHEN and CDR2 SYDVKM.